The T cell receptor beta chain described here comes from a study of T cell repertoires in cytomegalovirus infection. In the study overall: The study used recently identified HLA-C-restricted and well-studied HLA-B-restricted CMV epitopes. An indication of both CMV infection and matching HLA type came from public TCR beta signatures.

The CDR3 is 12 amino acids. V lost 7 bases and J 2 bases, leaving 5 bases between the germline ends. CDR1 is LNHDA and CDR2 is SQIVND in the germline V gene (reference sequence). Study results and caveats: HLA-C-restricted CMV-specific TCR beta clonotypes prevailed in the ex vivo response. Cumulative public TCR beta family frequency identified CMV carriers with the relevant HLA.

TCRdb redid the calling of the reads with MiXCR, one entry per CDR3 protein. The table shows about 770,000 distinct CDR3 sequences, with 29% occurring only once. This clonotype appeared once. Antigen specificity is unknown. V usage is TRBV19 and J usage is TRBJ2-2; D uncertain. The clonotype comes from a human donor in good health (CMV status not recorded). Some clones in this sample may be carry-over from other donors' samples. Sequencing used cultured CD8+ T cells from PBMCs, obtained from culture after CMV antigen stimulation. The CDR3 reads CASMKNTGELFF. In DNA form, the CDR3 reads TGTGCCAGTATGAAAAACACCGGGGAGCTGTTTTTT.